The text below deals with one T cell receptor (beta chain). The sample is drawn from a study of control samples from healthy donors and cancer patients. Germline-derived CDR1 and CDR2 are MNHNY and SVGAGI (reference sequence). V was clipped by 5 bases and J by 6 bases, with 14 bases between them. The CDR3 consists of 14 residues. Assay: immunoSEQ multiplex PCR; the TCRdb copy retains only in-frame clones and omits some. The data contain approximately 210,000 clones, roughly nine tenths of them singletons. This chain joins TRBV6-6 and TRBJ1-5, with a tentative D call TRBD1 (5 bases). The sample comprised blood. The clonotype comes from a man aged 25-40 years in good health. This CDR3 reads CASSSQGFSQPQHF. Written as DNA, the CDR3 is TGTGCCAGCAGTAGCCAGGGCTTCAGTCAGCCCCAGCATTTT.